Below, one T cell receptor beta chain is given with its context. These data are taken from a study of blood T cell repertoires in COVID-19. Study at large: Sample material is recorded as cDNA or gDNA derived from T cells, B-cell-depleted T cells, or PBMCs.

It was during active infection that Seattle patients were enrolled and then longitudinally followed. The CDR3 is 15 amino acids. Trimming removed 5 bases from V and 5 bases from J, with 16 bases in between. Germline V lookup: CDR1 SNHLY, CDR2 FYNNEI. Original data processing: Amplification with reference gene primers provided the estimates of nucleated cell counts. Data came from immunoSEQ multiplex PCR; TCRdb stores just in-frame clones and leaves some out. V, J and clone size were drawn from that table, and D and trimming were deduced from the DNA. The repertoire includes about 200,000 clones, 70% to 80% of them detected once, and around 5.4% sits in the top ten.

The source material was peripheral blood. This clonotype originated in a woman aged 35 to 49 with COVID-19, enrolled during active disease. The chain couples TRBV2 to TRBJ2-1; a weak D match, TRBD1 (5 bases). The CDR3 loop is CASSMGQDQNNEQFF. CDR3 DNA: TGTGCCAGCAGTATGGGGCAGGATCAAAACAATGAGCAGTTCTTC. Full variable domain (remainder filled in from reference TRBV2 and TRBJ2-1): EPEVTQTPSHQVTQMGQEVILRCVPISNHLYFYWYRQILGQKVEFLVSFYNNEISEKSEIFDDQFSVERPDGSNFTLKIRSTKLEDSAMYFCASSMGQDQNNEQFFGPGTRLTVL.